This TCR beta chain was retrieved from a study of T cell changes during pregnancy in multiple sclerosis. The CDR3 consists of 14 residues. Per the germline V gene, CDR1 is SGHRS and CDR2 is YFSETQ. V lost 4 bases to trimming and J lost 8 bases; unmatched junction nucleotides: 8. The assay was immunoSEQ multiplex PCR, and TCRdb's table has in-frame clones only and misses some. The data contain roughly 51,000 clones, around 93% of them singletons. The source of this sequence is a female donor in good health, enrolled as a control in a pregnancy study. The sequenced sample was CD4+ T cells from peripheral blood mononuclear cells, obtained after pregnancy. This rearrangement joins TRBV5-1 to TRBJ2-1; 8 nucleotides match TRBD2. The CDR3 DNA reads as TGCGCCAGCAGCGCGGGACTAGGAATCGATGAGCAGTTCTTC. Its protein product is CASSAGLGIDEQFF.